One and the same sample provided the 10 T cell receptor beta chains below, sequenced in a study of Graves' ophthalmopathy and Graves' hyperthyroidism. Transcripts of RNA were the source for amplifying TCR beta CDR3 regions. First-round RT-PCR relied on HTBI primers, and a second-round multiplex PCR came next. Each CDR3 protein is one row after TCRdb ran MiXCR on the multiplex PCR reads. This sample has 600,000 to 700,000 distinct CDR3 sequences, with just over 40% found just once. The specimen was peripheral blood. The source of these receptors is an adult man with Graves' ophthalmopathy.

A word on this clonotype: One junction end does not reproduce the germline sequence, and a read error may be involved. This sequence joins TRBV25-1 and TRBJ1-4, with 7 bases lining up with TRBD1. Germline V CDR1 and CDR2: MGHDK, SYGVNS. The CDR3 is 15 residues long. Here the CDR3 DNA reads TGTGCCGGCAGTTACTCGTGGGACAGAAGGGAAAAACTGTTTTTT. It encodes CAGSYSWDRREKLFF.

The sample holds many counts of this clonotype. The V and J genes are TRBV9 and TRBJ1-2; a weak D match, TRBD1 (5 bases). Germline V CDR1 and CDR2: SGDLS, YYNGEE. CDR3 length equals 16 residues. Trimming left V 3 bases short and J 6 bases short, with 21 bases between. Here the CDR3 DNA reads TGTGCCAGCAGCGATCCTCCCCAGGGCAGGTGGAATGGCTACACCTTC. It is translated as CASSDPPQGRWNGYTF.

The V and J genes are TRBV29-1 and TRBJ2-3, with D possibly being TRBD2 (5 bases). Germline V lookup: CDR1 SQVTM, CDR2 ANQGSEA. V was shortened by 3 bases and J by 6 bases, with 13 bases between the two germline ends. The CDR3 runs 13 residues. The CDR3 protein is CSVEARTFDTQYF. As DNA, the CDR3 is TGCAGCGTTGAGGCCAGGACTTTCGATACGCAGTATTTT.

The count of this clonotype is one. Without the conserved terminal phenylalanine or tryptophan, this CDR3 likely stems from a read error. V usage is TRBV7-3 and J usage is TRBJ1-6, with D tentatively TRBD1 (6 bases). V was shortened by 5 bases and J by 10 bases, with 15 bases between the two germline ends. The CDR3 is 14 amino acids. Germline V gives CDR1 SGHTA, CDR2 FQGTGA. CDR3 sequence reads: CASSVWQGNSPLHL. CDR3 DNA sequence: TGTGCCAGCAGCGTATGGCAGGGGAACTCACCCCTCCACCTT.

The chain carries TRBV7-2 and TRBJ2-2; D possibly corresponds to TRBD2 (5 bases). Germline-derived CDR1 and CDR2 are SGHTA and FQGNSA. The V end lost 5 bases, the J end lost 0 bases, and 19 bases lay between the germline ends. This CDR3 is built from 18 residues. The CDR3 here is CASSQELAGRPNTGELFF. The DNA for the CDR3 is TGTGCCAGCAGCCAAGAGCTAGCAGGACGACCGAACACCGGGGAGCTGTTTTTT.

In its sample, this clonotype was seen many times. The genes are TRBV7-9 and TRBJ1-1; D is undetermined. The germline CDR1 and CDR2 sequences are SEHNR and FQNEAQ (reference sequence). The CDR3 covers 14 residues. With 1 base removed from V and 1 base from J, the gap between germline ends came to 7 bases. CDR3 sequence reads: CASSLVGKNTEAFF. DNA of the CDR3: TGTGCCAGCAGCTTAGTGGGGAAGAACACTGAAGCTTTCTTT.

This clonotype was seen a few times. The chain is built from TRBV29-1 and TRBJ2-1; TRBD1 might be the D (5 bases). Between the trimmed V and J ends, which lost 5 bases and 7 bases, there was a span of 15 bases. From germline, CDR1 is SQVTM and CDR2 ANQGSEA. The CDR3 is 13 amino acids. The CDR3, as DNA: TGCAGCGTTAGAGGCAGGGTCCGAAATGAGCAGTTCTTC. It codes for CSVRGRVRNEQFF.

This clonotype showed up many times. CDR3 in amino acids: CASSNDRWGGTEAFF. DNA for the CDR3: TGTGCCAGCAGCAACGACAGGTGGGGAGGTACTGAAGCTTTCTTT. The chain has TRBV7-8 and TRBJ1-1, with a possible D match to TRBD1 (6 bases). The CDR3 spans 15 residues. Germline CDR1 reads SGHVS; CDR2 reads FQNEAQ. Between the trimmed V and J ends, which lost 5 bases and 5 bases, there was a span of 18 bases. The full variable domain, rest sourced from reference TRBV7-8 and TRBJ1-1, is GAGVSQSPRYKVAKRGQDVALRCDPISGHVSLFWYQQALGQGPEFLTYFQNEAQLDKSGLPSDRFFAERPEGSVSTLKIQRTQQEDSAVYLCASSNDRWGGTEAFFGQGTRLTVV.

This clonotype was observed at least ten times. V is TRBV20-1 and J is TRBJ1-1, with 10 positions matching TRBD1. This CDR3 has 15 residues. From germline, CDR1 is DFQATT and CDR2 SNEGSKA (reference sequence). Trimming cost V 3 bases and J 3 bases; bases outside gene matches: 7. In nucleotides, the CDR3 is TGCAGTGCTAGCCAGACAGGGGGCTGGGACACTGAAGCTTTCTTT. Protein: CSASQTGGWDTEAFF.

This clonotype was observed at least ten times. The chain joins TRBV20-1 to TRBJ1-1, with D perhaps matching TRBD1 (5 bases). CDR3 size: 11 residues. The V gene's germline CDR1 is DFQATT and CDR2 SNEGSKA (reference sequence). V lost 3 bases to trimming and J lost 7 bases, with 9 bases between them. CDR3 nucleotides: TGCAGTGCTAGCGTTGGACATGAAGCTTTCTTT. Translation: CSASVGHEAFF.